Below, one T cell receptor (beta chain) is given with its context. Its antigen is unknown. This sample is part of a study of OX40 agonist ivuxolimab in advanced cancers. About the study: An agonistic anti-OX40 (CD134) antibody, ivuxolimab, was used to treat the patients. Patients achieving partial responses numbered three: one hepatocellular carcinoma case and two cutaneous melanoma cases. General study points: Fewer expanded clones were found on average in CD4+ than in CD8+ T cells.

Autoimmune disease history or systemic immunosuppression barred patients. Libraries were prepared by immunoSEQ multiplex PCR; TCRdb keeps only in-frame clonotypes and omits some of them. The sample consists of 100,000 or so clones, about nine tenths of them appearing once. The receptor's source is an adult with an advanced solid tumor such as melanoma, head and neck, liver or kidney cancer. This specimen consisted of CD4+ or CD8+ T cells sorted from blood, obtained in a trial of the OX40 agonist ivuxolimab.

For the CDR3, the DNA is TGTGCCAGCAGCCAAGATGTACGGGAGGGAGTCCACAATGAGCAGTTCTTC. This codes for CASSQDVREGVHNEQFF. The V gene is TRBV4-2, the J gene TRBJ2-1; 8 nucleotides line up with TRBD2. The CDR3 has 17 amino acids. The germline gives CDR1 LGHNA, CDR2 YNFKEQ. The trim removed 0 bases at V and 5 bases at J, leaving 9 bases unmatched.